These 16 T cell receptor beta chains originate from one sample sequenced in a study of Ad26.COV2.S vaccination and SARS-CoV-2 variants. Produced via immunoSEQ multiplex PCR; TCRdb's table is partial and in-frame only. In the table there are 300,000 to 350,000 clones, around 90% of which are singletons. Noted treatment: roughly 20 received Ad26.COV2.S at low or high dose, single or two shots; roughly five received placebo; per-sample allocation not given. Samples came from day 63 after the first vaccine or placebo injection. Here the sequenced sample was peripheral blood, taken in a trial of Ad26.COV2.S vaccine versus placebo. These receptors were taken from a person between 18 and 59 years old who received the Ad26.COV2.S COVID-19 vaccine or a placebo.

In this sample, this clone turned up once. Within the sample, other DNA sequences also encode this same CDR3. This CDR3 reads CASSLGGNEQYF. The CDR3 DNA is TGTGCCAGCAGCTTAGGAGGGAACGAGCAGTACTTC. J is TRBJ2-7 and V is TRBV11-2; TRBD2 is a possible D gene (5 bases). This CDR3 is 12 amino acids long. Germline V gene sequence: CDR1 SGHAT, CDR2 FQNNGV. Trimming removed 1 base at V and 5 bases at J, with 6 bases between.

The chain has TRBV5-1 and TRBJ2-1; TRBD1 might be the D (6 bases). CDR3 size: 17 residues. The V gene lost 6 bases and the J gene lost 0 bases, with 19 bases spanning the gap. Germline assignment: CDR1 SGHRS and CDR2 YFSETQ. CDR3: CASTYRGGSGSYNEQFF. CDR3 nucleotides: TGCGCCAGCACCTATCGTGGGGGCAGTGGCTCCTACAATGAGCAGTTCTTC.

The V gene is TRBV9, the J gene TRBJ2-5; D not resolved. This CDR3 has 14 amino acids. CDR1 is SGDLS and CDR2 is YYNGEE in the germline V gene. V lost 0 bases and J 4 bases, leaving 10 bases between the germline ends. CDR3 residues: CASSVGLQGETQYF. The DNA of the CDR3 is TGTGCCAGCAGCGTAGGTCTTCAAGGAGAGACCCAGTACTTC.

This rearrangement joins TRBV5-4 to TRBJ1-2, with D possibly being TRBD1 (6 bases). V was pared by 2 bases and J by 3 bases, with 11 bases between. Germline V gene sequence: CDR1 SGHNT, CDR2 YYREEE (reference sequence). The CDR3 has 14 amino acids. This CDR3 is CASSFEWTDYGYTF. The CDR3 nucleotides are TGTGCCAGCAGCTTTGAGTGGACAGACTATGGCTACACCTTC.

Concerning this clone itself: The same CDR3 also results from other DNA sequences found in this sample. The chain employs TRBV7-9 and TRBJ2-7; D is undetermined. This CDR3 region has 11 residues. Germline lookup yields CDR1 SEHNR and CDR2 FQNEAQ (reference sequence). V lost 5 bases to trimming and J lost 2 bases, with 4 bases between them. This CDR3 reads CASSRAYEQYF. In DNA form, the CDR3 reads TGTGCCAGCAGCAGGGCCTACGAGCAGTACTTC.

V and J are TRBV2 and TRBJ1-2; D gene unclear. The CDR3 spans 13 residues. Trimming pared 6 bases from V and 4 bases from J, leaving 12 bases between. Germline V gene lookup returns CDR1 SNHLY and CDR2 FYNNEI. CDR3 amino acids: CASRGYRSYGYTF. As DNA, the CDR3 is TGTGCCAGCAGGGGTTACAGATCCTATGGCTACACCTTC.

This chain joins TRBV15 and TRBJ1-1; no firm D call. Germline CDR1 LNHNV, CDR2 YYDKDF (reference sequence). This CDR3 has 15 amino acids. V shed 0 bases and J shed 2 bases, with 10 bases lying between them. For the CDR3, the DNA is TGTGCCACCAGCAGAGACGGCCAAGCAAACACTGAAGCTTTCTTT. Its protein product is CATSRDGQANTEAFF.

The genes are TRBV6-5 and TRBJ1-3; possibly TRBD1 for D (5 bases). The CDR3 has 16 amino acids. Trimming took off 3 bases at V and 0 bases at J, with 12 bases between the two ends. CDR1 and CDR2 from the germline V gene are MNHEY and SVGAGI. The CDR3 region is CASSYQGRDSGNTIYF. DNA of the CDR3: TGTGCCAGCAGTTATCAGGGTCGGGACTCTGGAAACACCATATATTTT.

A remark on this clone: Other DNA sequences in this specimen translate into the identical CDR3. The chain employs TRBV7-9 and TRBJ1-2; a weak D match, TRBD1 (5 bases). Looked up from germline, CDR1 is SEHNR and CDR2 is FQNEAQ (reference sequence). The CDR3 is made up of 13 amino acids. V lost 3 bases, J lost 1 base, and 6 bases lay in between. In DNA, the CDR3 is TGTGCCAGCAGCTTCGACAGTAACTATGGCTACACCTTC. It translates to CASSFDSNYGYTF.

CDR3 sequence (DNA): TGTGCCAGCTGGGACAGGGGATTGAGCACTGAAGCTTTCTTT. Protein product: CASWDRGLSTEAFF. This chain connects TRBV27 to TRBJ1-1; 10 bases fit TRBD1. Germline CDR1 is MNHEY and CDR2 is SMNVEV (reference sequence). This CDR3 comprises 14 residues. The ends lost 8 bases at V and 4 bases at J; junction bases unmatched: 7.

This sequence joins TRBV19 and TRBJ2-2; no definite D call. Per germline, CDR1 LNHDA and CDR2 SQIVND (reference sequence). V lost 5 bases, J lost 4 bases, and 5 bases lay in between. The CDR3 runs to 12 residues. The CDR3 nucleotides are TGTGCCAGTAGTTACCTCACCGGGGAGCTGTTTTTT. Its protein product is CASSYLTGELFF.

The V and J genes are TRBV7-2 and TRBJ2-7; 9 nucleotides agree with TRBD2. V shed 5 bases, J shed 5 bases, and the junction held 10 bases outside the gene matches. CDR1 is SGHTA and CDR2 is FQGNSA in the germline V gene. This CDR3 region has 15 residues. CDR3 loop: CASSEIAGAFDEQYF. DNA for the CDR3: TGTGCCAGCAGCGAAATAGCGGGAGCCTTTGACGAGCAGTACTTC.

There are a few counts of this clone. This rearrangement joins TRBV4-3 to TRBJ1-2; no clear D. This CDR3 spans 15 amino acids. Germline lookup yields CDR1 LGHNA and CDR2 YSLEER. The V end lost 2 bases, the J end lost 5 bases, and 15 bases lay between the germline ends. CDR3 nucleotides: TGCGCCAGCAGCCAAAGCGGTCCAGGTTCTTATGGCTACACCTTC. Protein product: CASSQSGPGSYGYTF.

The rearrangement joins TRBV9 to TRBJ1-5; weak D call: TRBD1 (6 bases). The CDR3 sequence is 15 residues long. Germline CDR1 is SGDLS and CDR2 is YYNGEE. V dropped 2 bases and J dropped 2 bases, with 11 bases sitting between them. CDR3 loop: CASSVGSGGNQPQHF. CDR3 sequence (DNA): TGTGCCAGCAGCGTGGGATCAGGGGGCAATCAGCCCCAGCATTTT.

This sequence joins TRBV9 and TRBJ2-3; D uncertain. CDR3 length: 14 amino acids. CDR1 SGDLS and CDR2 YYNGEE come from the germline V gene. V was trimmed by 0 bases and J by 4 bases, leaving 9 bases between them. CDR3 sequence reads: CASSVAPRPDTQYF. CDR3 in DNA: TGTGCCAGCAGCGTAGCCCCGAGGCCAGATACGCAGTATTTT.

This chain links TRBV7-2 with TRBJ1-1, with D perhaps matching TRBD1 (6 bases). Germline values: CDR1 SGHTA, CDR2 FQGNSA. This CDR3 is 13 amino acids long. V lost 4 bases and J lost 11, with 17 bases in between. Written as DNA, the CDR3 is TGTGCCAGCAGCTCCCGGGACACAGGGAAGGCTTTCTTT. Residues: CASSSRDTGKAFF.